The 32 T cell receptor beta chains presented below share a single source sample, sequenced in a study of T cell repertoires in cytomegalovirus infection. For these receptors, no antigen is known. TCRdb analysed the reads with MiXCR anew, one entry per CDR3 protein. The repertoire has fewer than 70,000 distinct CDR3 sequences, about 26% of them found once; the top ten carry about 60%. The sequences come from CD8+ T cells from cultured PBMCs, collected from culture after CMV antigen stimulation. These receptors all come from a human donor in good health (CMV status not recorded). Some clones in this sample may be carry-over from other donors' samples.

This clonotype was seen at least ten times. This chain links TRBV6-1 with TRBJ1-1; 7 bases are shared with TRBD1. This CDR3 comprises 12 residues. Germline assignment: CDR1 MNHNS and CDR2 SASEGT. Losses at the gene ends were 6 bases for V and 6 bases for J; bases not matched to a gene: 4. DNA of the CDR3: TGTGCCAGCAGCAAGGGGGCAGCTGAAGCTTTCTTT. Amino acids: CASSKGAAEAFF.

The gene calls are TRBV9 and TRBJ2-1; 11 bases align to TRBD2. Germline V lookup: CDR1 SGDLS, CDR2 YYNGEE. This CDR3 has 15 residues. J lost 2 bases, V lost 3 bases, and 1 base had no gene match. CDR3 loop: CASSASGGTYNEQFF. The CDR3 nucleotides read TGTGCCAGCAGCGCTAGCGGGGGGACCTACAATGAGCAGTTCTTC. The full variable domain, completed using reference TRBV9 and TRBJ2-1, is DSGVTQTPKHLITATGQRVTLRCSPRSGDLSVYWYQQSLDQGLQFLIQYYNGEERAKGNILERFSAQQFPDLHSELNLSSLELGDSALYFCASSASGGTYNEQFFGPGTRLTVL.

The chain carries TRBV7-6 and TRBJ2-7; 11 bases line up with TRBD1. The CDR3 loop spans 16 amino acids. J gave up 5 bases and V 5 bases, and 11 bases lay outside the gene matches. Germline CDR1 is SGHVS and CDR2 is FNYEAQ. DNA of the CDR3: TGTGCCAGCAGCCCAAGGACAGGGGGCCCTTTGGACGAGCAGTACTTC. This encodes CASSPRTGGPLDEQYF.

The rearrangement joins TRBV7-6 to TRBJ2-7; 7 bases are shared with TRBD2. CDR3 size: 13 residues. Germline V lookup: CDR1 SGHVS, CDR2 FNYEAQ. The J segment lost 5 bases and the V segment lost 1 base, leaving 2 bases of the junction unmatched. The CDR3 DNA reads as TGTGCCAGCAGCTTAGGGACTAGAGACGAGCAGTACTTC. Protein sequence: CASSLGTRDEQYF.

This clonotype was detected many times. The V call is TRBV4-1, the J call TRBJ1-1; D might be TRBD1 (5 bases). CDR1 and CDR2 (germline): MGHRA, YSYEKL. V shed 4 bases and J shed 8 bases, with 14 bases lying between them. The CDR3 consists of 13 residues. The CDR3 reads CASSRTGVPEAFF. For the CDR3, the DNA is TGCGCCAGCAGCCGAACAGGAGTACCGGAAGCTTTCTTT.

J is TRBJ2-2 and V is TRBV12-3 or TRBV12-4, with 10 bases identical to TRBD1. J was trimmed by 4 bases and V by 5 bases; bases with no gene match: 1. This CDR3 is 14 amino acids long. The CDR3 here is CASSDRGRTGELFF. CDR3 bases: TGTGCCAGCAGTGACAGGGGGCGCACCGGGGAGCTGTTTTTT.

The J gene is TRBJ1-2, the V gene TRBV4-3, with a possible D match to TRBD1 (6 bases). The CDR3 runs 18 residues. V lost 5 bases to trimming and J lost 1 base, with 23 bases between them. The germline gives CDR1 LGHNA, CDR2 YSLEER. CDR3 amino acids: CASSSAWTAGKDNYGYTF. The CDR3 DNA is TGCGCCAGCAGCTCAGCTTGGACAGCCGGGAAGGATAACTATGGCTACACCTTC.

The sample holds a few counts of this clonotype. The chain uses TRBV19 and TRBJ1-1; D not resolved. This CDR3 is 14 amino acids long. Trimming cost V 8 bases and J 0 bases, with 13 bases left between them. Germline-derived CDR1 and CDR2 are LNHDA and SQIVND (reference sequence). DNA for the CDR3: TGTGCCAGTGCCGCTGAGGTAATGAACACTGAAGCTTTCTTT. Encoded protein: CASAAEVMNTEAFF.

In its sample, this clonotype was seen once. The genes are TRBV5-1 and TRBJ1-5; 7 positions match TRBD1. Germline trimming cut 4 bases from V and 4 bases from J; bases unmatched to any gene: 8. Germline CDR1 SGHRS, CDR2 YFSETQ. The CDR3 is made up of 15 amino acids. The CDR3, as DNA: TGCGCCAGCAGCCCGGGGGAGGGGGCGAATCAGCCCCAGCATTTT. Translating gives CASSPGEGANQPQHF.

This clonotype has a handful of counts. J is TRBJ2-1 and V is TRBV6-6; 10 bases map to TRBD2. This CDR3 comprises 17 residues. CDR1 and CDR2 (germline): MNHNY, SVGAGI (reference sequence). J gave up 4 bases and V 0 bases, and 6 bases lay outside the gene matches. This CDR3 reads CASSYSSISGGYNEQFF. CDR3 bases: TGTGCCAGCAGTTACTCGTCCATTAGCGGGGGGTACAATGAGCAGTTCTTC.

Details on this clonotype: A much larger clone differs by one base, so this may be a read error. The genes are TRBV7-6 and TRBJ2-1; D gene uncertain. The germline V gene has CDR1 SGHVS and CDR2 FNYEAQ. The CDR3 has 13 amino acids. The CDR3 protein is CAGSLVDGNEQFF. The CDR3 DNA reads TGTGCCGGCAGCTTAGTAGACGGCAATGAGCAGTTCTTC.

A few counts support this clonotype. In DNA, the CDR3 is TGTGCCAGCAGCTCACCTGGGGGGCAGTTAACCTACGAGCAGTACTTC. The encoded protein is CASSSPGGQLTYEQYF. This sequence joins TRBV11-1 and TRBJ2-7; the D gene could be TRBD1 or TRBD2 (6 bases each). The germline V gene encodes CDR1 SGHAT and CDR2 FQDESV (reference sequence). CDR3 size: 16 residues. Deletions cut 4 bases from V and 2 bases from J, with 18 bases between.

This clonotype was observed at least ten times. The V gene is TRBV27, the J gene TRBJ2-1; either TRBD1 or TRBD2 may fit D (6 bases each). The CDR3 sequence is 17 residues long. V dropped 5 bases and J dropped 8 bases, with 25 bases sitting between them. Per germline, CDR1 MNHEY and CDR2 SMNVEV (reference sequence). The CDR3 DNA is TGTGCCAGCAGTCCGACTTCGGGGGCTCGGATTTTCGATGAGCAGTTCTTC. Protein product: CASSPTSGARIFDEQFF.

This rearrangement joins TRBV28 to TRBJ2-1; 7 nucleotides agree with TRBD2. Trimming cost V 1 base and J 0 bases; bases outside gene matches: 3. Looked up from germline, CDR1 is MDHEN and CDR2 is SYDVKM. This CDR3 has 16 residues. The CDR3 DNA reads TGTGCCAGCAGTTTATTTCGCGGGAGCTCCTACAATGAGCAGTTCTTC. This translates into CASSLFRGSSYNEQFF.

This clonotype has only a few counts. V gene TRBV3-1 combines with J gene TRBJ1-1; D not certain. V gave up 4 bases and J gave up 7 bases, with 10 bases separating them. Germline V lookup: CDR1 LGHDT, CDR2 YNNKEL (reference sequence). The CDR3 is 12 amino acids. CDR3 protein: CASSPRRDEAFF. Written as DNA, the CDR3 is TGTGCCAGCAGCCCCAGGAGAGATGAAGCTTTCTTT.

The chain joins TRBV19 to TRBJ2-1, with D perhaps assigned TRBD1 or TRBD2 (5 bases each). Germline CDR1 and CDR2: LNHDA and SQIVND (reference sequence). V was shortened by 4 bases and J by 3 bases, with 13 bases between the two germline ends. CDR3 length equals 15 residues. Here the CDR3 DNA reads TGTGCCAGTAGTACCAGACAGACTAACTACAATGAGCAGTTCTTC. Protein product: CASSTRQTNYNEQFF.

At least ten counts were recorded for this clonotype. V and J are TRBV7-2 and TRBJ1-3; no definite D call. There are 14 residues in the CDR3. V was clipped by 6 bases and J by 0 bases, with 9 bases between them. The V gene's germline CDR1 is SGHTA and CDR2 FQGNSA. The CDR3 spells CASSYKVSGNTIYF. DNA of the CDR3: TGTGCCAGCAGTTACAAGGTCTCTGGAAACACCATATATTTT.

V is TRBV10-3 and J is TRBJ2-7, with 7 nucleotides matching TRBD1. After removal of 9 bases from V and 4 bases from J, the junction contained 6 bases not matched to a gene. The CDR3 has 12 amino acids. The V gene's germline CDR1 is ENHRY and CDR2 SYGVKD. This CDR3 is CAMGPGGYEQYF. For the CDR3, the DNA is TGTGCCATGGGTCCAGGGGGATACGAGCAGTACTTC.

V and J are TRBV4-1 and TRBJ1-1; D gene uncertain. The CDR3 covers 14 residues. Trimming removed 0 bases at V and 0 bases at J, with 5 bases between. From germline, CDR1 is MGHRA and CDR2 YSYEKL. CDR3 nucleotides: TGCGCCAGCAGCCAAGAAGAGATGAACACTGAAGCTTTCTTT. As protein: CASSQEEMNTEAFF.

The rearrangement joins TRBV7-2 to TRBJ2-2; the D gene is possibly TRBD1 (5 bases). V was clipped by 5 bases and J by 2 bases, with 12 bases between them. This CDR3 region has 15 residues. The germline CDR1 and CDR2 sequences are SGHTA and FQGNSA. Here the CDR3 reads CASSNQGFNTGELFF. The CDR3 DNA follows: TGTGCCAGCAGCAACCAGGGTTTTAACACCGGGGAGCTGTTTTTT. The whole variable domain, remainder taken from reference TRBV7-2 and TRBJ2-2, is GAGVSQSPSNKVTEKGKDVELRCDPISGHTALYWYRQSLGQGLEFLIYFQGNSAPDKSGLPSDRFSAERTGGSVSTLTIQRTQQEDSAVYLCASSNQGFNTGELFFGEGSRLTVL.

This clonotype was detected many times. The genes are TRBV10-3 and TRBJ2-4; unclear D gene. The CDR3 extends over 13 amino acids. With 0 bases removed from V and 6 bases from J, the gap between germline ends came to 6 bases. The germline gives CDR1 ENHRY, CDR2 SYGVKD. In DNA form, the CDR3 reads TGTGCCATCAGTGAGTCTCTCCCAAACATTCAGTACTTC. Protein sequence: CAISESLPNIQYF.

This chain uses TRBV15 with TRBJ2-1; tentative D call: TRBD2 (6 bases). The germline V gene encodes CDR1 LNHNV and CDR2 YYDKDF (reference sequence). The V and J ends lost 4 bases and 6 bases respectively, with 13 bases between them. The CDR3 spans 14 residues. The DNA of the CDR3 is TGTGCCACCAGCATCCCCGCGGGGATCAATGAGCAGTTCTTC. Amino acid sequence: CATSIPAGINEQFF.

A few counts support this clonotype. The V and J genes are TRBV9 and TRBJ1-2; TRBD1 aligns across 8 bases. Germline CDR1 reads SGDLS; CDR2 reads YYNGEE. J was trimmed by 3 bases and V by 0 bases; bases with no gene match: 4. The CDR3 sequence is 15 residues long. The CDR3 sequence is CASSVGDRPDYGYTF. The CDR3 DNA sequence: TGTGCCAGCAGCGTAGGGGACAGGCCCGACTATGGCTACACCTTC.

The chain recombines TRBV2 with TRBJ2-7; D gene ambiguous. V lost 2 bases and J 0 bases, leaving 14 bases between the germline ends. Germline lookup yields CDR1 SNHLY and CDR2 FYNNEI. This CDR3 is 16 amino acids long. Here the CDR3 reads CASSEFVSRTSYEQYF. CDR3 in DNA: TGTGCCAGCAGTGAATTCGTGTCTAGGACCTCCTACGAGCAGTACTTC.

The CDR3 spells CAWSVGNYEQYF. The CDR3 coding sequence is TGTGCCTGGAGTGTTGGGAACTACGAGCAGTACTTC. The J gene is TRBJ2-7, the V gene TRBV30; D gene uncertain. The V gene's germline CDR1 is GTSNPN and CDR2 SVGIG (reference sequence). V was trimmed by 0 bases and J by 3 bases, leaving 6 bases between them. The CDR3 runs 12 residues.

This chain connects TRBV29-1 to TRBJ2-1; D call uncertain. V shed 3 bases and J shed 5 bases, with 11 bases lying between them. The CDR3 length is 13 residues. Germline lookup yields CDR1 SQVTM and CDR2 ANQGSEA. The CDR3 here is CSVDPDGDNEQFF. The CDR3 DNA reads as TGCAGCGTTGATCCGGACGGAGACAATGAGCAGTTCTTC.

In this sample, this clonotype turned up a few times. The chain joins TRBV28 to TRBJ2-7; 7 bases agree with TRBD1. This CDR3 has 17 residues. The V segment lost 2 bases and the J segment 1 base; nucleotides outside the gene matches: 11. Germline CDR1 and CDR2: MDHEN and SYDVKM. The CDR3 reads CASSLDHEGAQSYEQYF. The DNA for the CDR3 is TGTGCCAGCAGTTTAGACCACGAGGGGGCCCAGTCCTACGAGCAGTACTTC.

This clonotype was picked up a small number of times. V and J are TRBV7-2 and TRBJ2-1, with D perhaps TRBD2 (6 bases). V dropped 1 base and J dropped 1 base, with 14 bases sitting between them. Germline assignment: CDR1 SGHTA and CDR2 FQGNSA. This CDR3 comprises 17 residues. Here the CDR3 DNA reads TGTGCCAGCAGCTTAGGTGTTCCAGCGGGTTCCTACAATGAGCAGTTCTTC. Translating gives CASSLGVPAGSYNEQFF.

The sample holds many counts of this clonotype. The rearrangement links TRBV30 to TRBJ1-1, with D possibly matching TRBD1 (6 bases). Deletions cut 3 bases from V and 6 bases from J, with 17 bases between. CDR1 and CDR2 (germline): GTSNPN, SVGIG (reference sequence). This CDR3 spans 14 amino acids. In DNA form, the CDR3 reads TGTGCCTGGAGCCACCGGGGGCCTCGGGCTGAAGCTTTCTTT. It translates to CAWSHRGPRAEAFF.

This clonotype was observed once. The rearrangement links TRBV27 to TRBJ1-1, with D possibly matching TRBD1 (5 bases). The CDR3 is 14 amino acids. Trimming removed 6 bases at V and 3 bases at J, with 14 bases between. Germline V gene sequence: CDR1 MNHEY, CDR2 SMNVEV (reference sequence). The CDR3 bases are TGTGCCAGCAGATGGGGCTCGGGTGACACTGAAGCTTTCTTT. Residues: CASRWGSGDTEAFF.

The chain is built from TRBV20-1 and TRBJ2-2; TRBD1 matches 8 bases. There are 15 residues in the CDR3. Trimming at V came to 3 bases and at J to 2 bases, leaving 5 bases not matched to a gene. CDR1 is DFQATT and CDR2 is SNEGSKA in the germline V gene (reference sequence). The CDR3, as DNA: TGCAGTGCTAGGGGAACAGGGGGAAACACCGGGGAGCTGTTTTTT. This translates into CSARGTGGNTGELFF.

This chain connects TRBV11-2 to TRBJ2-3; either TRBD1 or TRBD2 may fit D (5 bases each). Germline CDR1 is SGHAT and CDR2 is FQNNGV. The CDR3 totals 18 residues. V was clipped by 3 bases and J by 5 bases, with 24 bases between them. This CDR3 is CASSFLHSHGTGQDTQYF. The CDR3 DNA reads as TGTGCCAGCAGCTTCCTACACAGTCATGGGACCGGTCAAGATACGCAGTATTTT.